One and the same sample provided the 9 T cell receptor beta chains below, sequenced in a study of graft-versus-host responses after intestinal transplantation. Sequencing was performed with immunoSEQ multiplex PCR; in TCRdb, only in-frame clones are kept and a portion is missing. The sample contains 20,000 to 30,000 clones, roughly 85% of which appear only once. The sample in question was PBMCs, obtained about 28 days after intestinal transplant. Receptor source: a human patient who received an intestinal transplant, so some T cells may come from the graft donor.

V is TRBV4-1 and J is TRBJ1-1, with 7 bases that match TRBD1. The length of the CDR3 is 14 residues. The junction had 3 bases not matched to a gene; V was cut back by 1 base and J by 4 bases. Germline lookup yields CDR1 MGHRA and CDR2 YSYEKL. The CDR3 coding sequence is TGCGCCAGCAGCCAAGTGACAGGGACCACTGAAGCTTTCTTT. It yields the protein CASSQVTGTTEAFF.

This clone was counted once. The chain employs TRBV4-1 and TRBJ2-4; 7 bases agree with TRBD2. Germline values: CDR1 MGHRA, CDR2 YSYEKL. V was pared by 1 base and J by 3 bases, with 15 bases of the junction left unmatched. This CDR3 is 19 amino acids long. The DNA of the CDR3 is TGCGCCAGCAGCCAAGTCCCACCGGGATCGGCGGGGGACAAAAACATTCAGTACTTC. Translated: CASSQVPPGSAGDKNIQYF.

The CDR3 nucleotides are TGCGCCAGCAGCTTGAGGGGACAGGGGTCAGGGGGAAACACCATATATTTT. It yields the protein CASSLRGQGSGGNTIYF. The V call is TRBV5-1, the J call TRBJ1-3; 10 bases are a match to TRBD1. The CDR3 runs to 17 residues. J was trimmed by 4 bases and V by 1 base; bases with no gene match: 8. Germline-derived CDR1 and CDR2 are SGHRS and YFSETQ.

The V and J genes are TRBV9 and TRBJ2-2, with D unclear. The CDR3 runs to 13 residues. Germline CDR1 reads SGDLS; CDR2 reads YYNGEE. The germline V and J ends were trimmed by 3 bases and 6 bases, with 9 bases remaining between them. The CDR3 region is CASSAETPGELFF. In nucleotides, the CDR3 is TGTGCCAGCAGCGCCGAGACTCCCGGGGAGCTGTTTTTT.

The rearrangement uses TRBV6-1 and TRBJ2-5; 9 bases fit TRBD1. The J segment lost 5 bases and the V segment lost 0 bases, leaving 10 bases of the junction unmatched. The CDR3 covers 17 residues. The germline V gene has CDR1 MNHNS and CDR2 SASEGT. The CDR3 DNA is TGTGCCAGCAGTGAAGCTGACCCGGGACAGGGTTGGGAGACCCAGTACTTC. Translation gives CASSEADPGQGWETQYF.

The chain's CDR3 is CASSSSSNQPQHF. The CDR3, as DNA: TGTGCCAGCAGCTCCAGTAGCAATCAGCCCCAGCATTTT. The V and J genes are TRBV7-9 and TRBJ1-5; D unclear. V was shortened by 4 bases and J by 0 bases, with 4 bases between the two germline ends. Germline V gives CDR1 SEHNR, CDR2 FQNEAQ (reference sequence). The CDR3 length is 13 residues.

The genes are TRBV27 and TRBJ2-7; unclear D gene. The V and J ends lost 5 bases and 1 base respectively, with 9 bases between them. The CDR3 has 13 amino acids. CDR1 is MNHEY and CDR2 is SMNVEV in the germline V gene (reference sequence). The DNA for the CDR3 is TGTGCCAGCAGTACTACAGCGTCCTACGAGCAGTACTTC. Amino acids: CASSTTASYEQYF.

The rearrangement links TRBV6-5 to TRBJ1-1; possibly TRBD1 for D (5 bases). Per germline, CDR1 MNHEY and CDR2 SVGAGI. The CDR3 is 14 amino acids. V shed 0 bases and J shed 7 bases, with 12 bases lying between them. The CDR3, as DNA: TGTGCCAGCAGTTACTCGCGGGGTGGGGGTGAAGCTTTCTTT. Its protein is CASSYSRGGGEAFF.

The V call is TRBV6-5, the J call TRBJ2-1; tentatively, D is TRBD1 or TRBD2 (6 bases each). The V and J ends lost 0 bases and 6 bases respectively, with 9 bases between them. Germline assignment: CDR1 MNHEY and CDR2 SVGAGI. This CDR3 spans 14 amino acids. CDR3: CASSYSGGGNEQFF. CDR3 in DNA: TGTGCCAGCAGTTACTCAGGAGGGGGCAATGAGCAGTTCTTC.